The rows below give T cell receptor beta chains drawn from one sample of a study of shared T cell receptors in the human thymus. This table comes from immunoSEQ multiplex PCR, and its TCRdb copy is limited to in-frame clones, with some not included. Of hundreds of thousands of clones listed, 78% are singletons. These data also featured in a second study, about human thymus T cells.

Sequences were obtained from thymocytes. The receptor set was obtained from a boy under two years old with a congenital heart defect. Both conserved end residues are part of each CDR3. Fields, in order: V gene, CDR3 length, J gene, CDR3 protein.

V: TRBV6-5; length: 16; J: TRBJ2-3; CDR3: CASSYRREVPTDTQYF
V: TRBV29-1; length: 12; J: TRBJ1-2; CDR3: CSVVGQANGYTF
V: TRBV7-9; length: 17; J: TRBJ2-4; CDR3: CASSSTPGGLVKNIQYF
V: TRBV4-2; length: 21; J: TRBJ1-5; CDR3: CASSRAPRTGGPQPSNQPQHF
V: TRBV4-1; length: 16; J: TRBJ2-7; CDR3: CASSQGPGTYSYEQYF
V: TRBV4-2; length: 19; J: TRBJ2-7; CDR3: CASSQAQYSGSPSSYEQYF
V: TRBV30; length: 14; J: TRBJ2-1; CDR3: CAWTRGGRANEQFF
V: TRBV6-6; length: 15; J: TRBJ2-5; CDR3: CASSPDREGRETQYF
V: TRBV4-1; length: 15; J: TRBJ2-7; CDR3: CASSLAVYPPGEQYF
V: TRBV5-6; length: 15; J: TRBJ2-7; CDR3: CASSTPSAPGHEQYF
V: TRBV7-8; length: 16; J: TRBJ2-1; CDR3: CASSLVVLALHNEQFF
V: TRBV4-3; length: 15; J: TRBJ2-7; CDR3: CASSQDIRTRGEQYF
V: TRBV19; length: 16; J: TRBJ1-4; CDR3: CASSMAGGTSYEKLFF
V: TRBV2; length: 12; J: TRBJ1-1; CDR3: CASTLGGGEAFF
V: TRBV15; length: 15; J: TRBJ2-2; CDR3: CATSRDLISPGELFF
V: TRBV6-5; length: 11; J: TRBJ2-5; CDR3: CATRNMETQYF
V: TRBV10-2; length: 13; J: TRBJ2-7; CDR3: CASRREQGDEQYF
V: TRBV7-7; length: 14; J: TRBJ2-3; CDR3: CASSLAGVADTQYF
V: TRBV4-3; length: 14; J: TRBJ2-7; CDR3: CASSQGGRGDEQYF
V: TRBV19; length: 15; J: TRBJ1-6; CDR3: CASSITEGHNSPLHF
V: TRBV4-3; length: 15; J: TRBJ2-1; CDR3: CASSPRGLADNEQFF
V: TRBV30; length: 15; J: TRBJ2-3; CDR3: CAWSVARGHTDTQYF
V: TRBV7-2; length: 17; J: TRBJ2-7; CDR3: CASSLTSGRPAVYEQYF
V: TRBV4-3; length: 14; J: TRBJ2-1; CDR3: CASSQDQTSFEQFF
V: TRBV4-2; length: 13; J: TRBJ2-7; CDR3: CASSQTLAGEQYF
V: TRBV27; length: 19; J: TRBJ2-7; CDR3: CASSGPGTGYYPRESEQYF
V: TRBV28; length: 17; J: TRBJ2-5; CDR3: CASSLRATSGRIETQYF
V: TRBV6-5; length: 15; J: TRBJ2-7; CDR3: CASSLLAGGAYEQYF
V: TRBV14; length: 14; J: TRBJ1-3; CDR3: CASSPTGAGNTIYF
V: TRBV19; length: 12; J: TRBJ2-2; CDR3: CAPEPNTGELFF
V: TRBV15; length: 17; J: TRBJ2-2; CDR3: CATSRGLATTNTGELFF
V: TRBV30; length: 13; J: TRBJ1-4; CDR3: CAWSPRVNEKLFF
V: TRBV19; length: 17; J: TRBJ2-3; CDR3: CASSPTRLAGPPDTQYF
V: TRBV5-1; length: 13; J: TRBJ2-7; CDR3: CASSLYGPYEQYF
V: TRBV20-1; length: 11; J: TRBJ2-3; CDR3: CSLRGTDTQYF
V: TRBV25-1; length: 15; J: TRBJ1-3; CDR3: CASSERGPSGNTIYF
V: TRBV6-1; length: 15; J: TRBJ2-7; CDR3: CASSERAGAPYEQYF
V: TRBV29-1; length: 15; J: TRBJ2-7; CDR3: CSVELGAAPSYEQYF
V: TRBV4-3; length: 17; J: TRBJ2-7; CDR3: CASSQTRLKGLSYEQYF
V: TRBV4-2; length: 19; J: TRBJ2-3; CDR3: CASSQVASGPYTSTDTQYF
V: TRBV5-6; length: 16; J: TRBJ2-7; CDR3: CASSLFAPGDAYEQYF
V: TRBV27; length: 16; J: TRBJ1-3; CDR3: CASSLSGEVTGNTIYF
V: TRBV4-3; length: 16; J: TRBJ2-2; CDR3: CASSQPSGRGTGELFF
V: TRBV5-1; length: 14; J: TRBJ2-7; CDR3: CASSLDRESYEQYF
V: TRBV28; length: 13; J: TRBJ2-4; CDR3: CASSLVGGRVQYF
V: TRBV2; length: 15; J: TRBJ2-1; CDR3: CASSERAGGASEQFF
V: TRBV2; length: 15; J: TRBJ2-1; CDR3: CASSVGLAGEDEQFF